The entry that follows covers one TCR beta chain sequence. CDR3 length: 12 amino acids. V was clipped by 5 bases and J by 8 bases, with 12 bases between them. Germline V gene data show CDR1 as MNHEY and CDR2 as SMNVEV (reference sequence). The sample originates from a study of blood T cell repertoires in COVID-19. Study information: Acute-phase and convalescent COVID-19 samples originated in the United States, Italy and Spain.

Original processing methods: Amplification from reference gene primers served as the basis for estimated nucleated cell counts. The repertoire was sequenced with immunoSEQ multiplex PCR; TCRdb's copy has only in-frame clones and lacks some. That table furnishes V, J and clone size, whereas the DNA furnished D and trimming. The table has about 260,000 clones, about 90% seen once. Sequenced input: peripheral blood. This chain joins TRBV27 and TRBJ1-1; unclear D gene. This clonotype was sampled from a woman aged 45-65 years who had recovered from COVID-19. Here the CDR3 DNA reads TGTGCCAGCAGTATCCCGGGAGGGGAAGCTTTCTTT. Its translation: CASSIPGGEAFF.